What follows describes a single T cell receptor (beta chain). This CDR3 is built from 15 residues. Germline V gene lookup returns CDR1 SGHNT and CDR2 YYREEE (reference sequence). Trimming pared 4 bases from V and 0 bases from J, leaving 13 bases between. This sample stems from a study of OX40 agonist ivuxolimab in advanced cancers. About the study: Among those treated, three patients had partial responses, one with hepatocellular carcinoma and two with cutaneous melanoma.

Here immunoSEQ multiplex PCR was the method, and the copy in TCRdb shows in-frame clones only, minus some. The sample contains tens of thousands of clones, 85% to 90% of which appear only once. The TCR was taken from an adult with an advanced solid tumor such as melanoma, head and neck, liver or kidney cancer. The source material was CD4+ or CD8+ T cells sorted from blood, sampled in a trial of the OX40 agonist ivuxolimab. The chain carries TRBV5-4 and TRBJ2-5; possibly TRBD1 or TRBD2 for D (5 bases each). The CDR3 here is CASSRNRGHQETQYF. The CDR3 DNA reads TGTGCCAGCAGCCGAAATAGGGGACACCAAGAGACCCAGTACTTC. The full variable domain, completed using reference TRBV5-4 and TRBJ2-5, is ETGVTQSPTHLIKTRGQQVTLRCSSQSGHNTVSWYQQALGQGPQFIFQYYREEENGRGNFPPRFSGLQFPNYSSELNVNALELDDSALYLCASSRNRGHQETQYFGPGTRLLVL.